The table lists the clone carrying this TCR beta chain with a few counts. This entry is derived from a study of shared clonotypes between healthy human individuals. Germline CDR1 reads SEHNR; CDR2 reads FQNEAQ (reference sequence). This CDR3 contains 13 residues. Only in-frame clones appear in the TCRdb table, and some are missing; sequencing was by immunoSEQ multiplex PCR. The table lists roughly 640,000 clones, roughly 70% of them singletons. The receptor comes from a woman aged 25 to 39 in good health. The source material was memory CD4+ T cells sorted from blood. The subset denotes: CD45RA-negative fraction. The genes are TRBV7-9 and TRBJ2-5; perhaps TRBD2 as D (5 bases). Matching the DNA end better, TRBJ2-7 makes the J call doubtful. The CDR3 is CASSSPGLDEQYF. As DNA, the CDR3 is TGTGCCAGCAGCTCCCCCGGACTCGACGAGCAGTACTTC.